Each of the 9 T cell receptor beta chains below was sequenced from the same sample in a study of CD8+CD57+ T cells in acquired aplastic anemia. Both TCR beta VDJ combination and CDR3 sequence profiling were carried out. Genomic DNA was the template for this profiling. TCRdb passed the reads through MiXCR, listing each CDR3 protein once. The data hold fewer than 200,000 distinct CDR3 sequences, with approximately 43% observed a single time. Input material: sorted CD4+, CD8+, or CD8+CD57+ T cells (not recorded which) from PBMCs. The receptor set was obtained from a human donor in good health.

Regarding this clonotype: A much larger clone lies a single base off, so this may be a read error. The DNA for the CDR3 is TGTGCCAGCCGGGACAGGGACTTTTTACGGCCAGTTGAAGCTTTCTTT. Amino acids: CASRDRDFLRPVEAFF. The rearrangement links TRBV11-1 to TRBJ1-1; TRBD1 aligns across 9 bases. Per the germline V gene, CDR1 is SGHAT and CDR2 is FQDESV (reference sequence). CDR3 length equals 16 residues. After removal of 8 bases from V and 7 bases from J, the junction contained 17 bases not matched to a gene.

V and J are TRBV2 and TRBJ1-2; TRBD1 might be the D (5 bases). Germline loops: CDR1 SNHLY, CDR2 FYNNEI. The CDR3 runs to 15 residues. V was trimmed by 5 bases and J by 6 bases, leaving 19 bases between them. DNA for the CDR3: TGTGCCAGCAGTCAGCAGACGAGGGGCCGGGATGGCTACACCTTC. Protein product: CASSQQTRGRDGYTF. Based on the CDR3 plus reference TRBV2 and TRBJ1-2, the full variable domain is EPEVTQTPSHQVTQMGQEVILRCVPISNHLYFYWYRQILGQKVEFLVSFYNNEISEKSEIFDDQFSVERPDGSNFTLKIRSTKLEDSAMYFCASSQQTRGRDGYTFGSGTRLTVV.

The chain couples TRBV2 to TRBJ2-7; D not certain. The CDR3 has 9 amino acids. The ends were cut back, 6 bases at V and 9 bases at J, with 6 bases in the middle. The V gene's germline CDR1 is SNHLY and CDR2 FYNNEI. The CDR3 DNA sequence: TGTGCCAGCAGAGACTGGCAGTACTTC. It is translated as CASRDWQYF.

The chain carries TRBV28 and TRBJ2-1; 14 bases line up with TRBD2. V was pared by 4 bases and J by 12 bases, with 5 bases of the junction left unmatched. The germline CDR1 and CDR2 sequences are MDHEN and SYDVKM. The CDR3 sequence is 14 residues long. CDR3 DNA: TGTGCCAGCAGTTCGCCGGGACTAGCGGGAGTGCAGTTCTTC. Translating gives CASSSPGLAGVQFF.

The table lists this clonotype with many counts. This sequence joins TRBV9 and TRBJ2-3; D remains ambiguous. Germline CDR1 and CDR2: SGDLS and YYNGEE. The length of the CDR3 is 17 residues. Trimming shortened V by 4 bases and J by 1 base, and 19 bases separated the two germline ends. This CDR3 is CASSPRRSSEGTDTQYF. The CDR3 DNA is TGTGCCAGCAGCCCCCGAAGGTCTAGTGAGGGCACAGATACGCAGTATTTT.

Regarding this clonotype: This may arise from a read error, as a much more abundant clone is one base away. CDR3 amino acids: CASSLMGGAKGEALF. The CDR3 DNA follows: TGTGCCAGCAGCTTAATGGGGGGCGCGAAGGGTGAAGCTCTCTTT. The V and J genes are TRBV7-2 and TRBJ1-1; D is perhaps TRBD1 (6 bases). Germline V CDR1 and CDR2: SGHTA, FQGNSA. The CDR3 loop spans 15 amino acids.

Points on this clonotype: Just one base apart from a much larger clone, this may be a read error. V usage is TRBV25-1 and J usage is TRBJ1-1; D is undetermined. The germline gives CDR1 MGHDK, CDR2 SYGVNS. The ends were cut back, 6 bases at V and 0 bases at J, with 11 bases in the middle. The CDR3 is 14 residues long. CDR3 coding DNA: TGTGCCAGCAGCCTAGGAAGTATGAACACTGAAGCTTTCTTT. Residues: CASSLGSMNTEAFF.

This clonotype was seen a handful of times. The chain recombines TRBV27 with TRBJ2-3; 13 nucleotides match TRBD2. The germline CDR1 and CDR2 sequences are MNHEY and SMNVEV (reference sequence). CDR3 size: 16 residues. V dropped 4 bases and J dropped 7; count of bases not matched to a gene: 8. Written as DNA, the CDR3 is TGTGCCAGCAGTTCACGTACTAGCGGGGGGGCATATACGCAGTATTTT. This codes for CASSSRTSGGAYTQYF.

A remark on this clonotype: Possible read error: a much larger clone is one base away. This is likely a read error, given that the CDR3 carries no conserved phenylalanine or tryptophan at its end. The rearrangement links TRBV7-2 to TRBJ2-7, with 7 bases aligning to TRBD1. Trimming removed 4 bases from V and 2 bases from J; junction bases left unmatched: 5. The CDR3 contains 14 residues. Germline-derived CDR1 and CDR2 are SGHTA and FQGNSA. The CDR3 DNA follows: TGTGCCAGCAGCTACTGGGACAGTACCTACGAGCAGTACTCC. Its protein is CASSYWDSTYEQYS.